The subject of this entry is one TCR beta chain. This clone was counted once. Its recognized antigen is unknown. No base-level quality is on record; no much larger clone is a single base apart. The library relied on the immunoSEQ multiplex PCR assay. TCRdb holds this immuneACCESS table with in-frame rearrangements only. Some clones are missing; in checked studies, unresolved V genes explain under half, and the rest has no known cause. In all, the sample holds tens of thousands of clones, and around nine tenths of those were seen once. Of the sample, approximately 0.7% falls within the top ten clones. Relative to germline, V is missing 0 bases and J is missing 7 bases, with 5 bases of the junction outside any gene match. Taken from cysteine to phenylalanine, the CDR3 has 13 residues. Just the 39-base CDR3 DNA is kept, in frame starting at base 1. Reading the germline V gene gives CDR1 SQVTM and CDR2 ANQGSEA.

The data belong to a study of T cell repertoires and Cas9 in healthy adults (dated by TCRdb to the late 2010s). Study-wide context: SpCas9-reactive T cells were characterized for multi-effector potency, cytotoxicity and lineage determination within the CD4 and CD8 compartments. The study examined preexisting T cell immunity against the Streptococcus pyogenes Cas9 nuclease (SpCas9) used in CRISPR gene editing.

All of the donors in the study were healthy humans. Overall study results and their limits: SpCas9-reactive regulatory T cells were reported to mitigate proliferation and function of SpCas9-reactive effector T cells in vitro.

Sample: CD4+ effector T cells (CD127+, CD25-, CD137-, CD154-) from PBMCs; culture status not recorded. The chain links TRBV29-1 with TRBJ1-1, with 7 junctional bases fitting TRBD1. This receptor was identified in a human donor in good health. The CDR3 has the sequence CSVEEVRDSEAFF. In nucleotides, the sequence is TGCAGCGTTGAAGAAGTCCGGGACAGTGAAGCTTTCTTT.